This is a list of T cell receptor beta chains from one sample in a study of blood T cell repertoires in COVID-19. Generated by immunoSEQ multiplex PCR, the TCRdb table keeps only in-frame clones and is missing some. This repertoire shows some 190,000 clones, about 90% found once; its top ten account for approximately 1.5%. Specimen: peripheral blood. These receptors were taken from a man in his late teens or twenties with active or convalescent COVID-19. Each CDR3 is given with its conserved first and last residue. The D gene is left open where the match is weak. Clone size is stated in some rows and not others, as once, few, many or a class when expanded.

J gene	V gene	D gene	clone size	CDR3 protein	CDR3 DNA
TRBJ2-3	TRBV12-5	TRBD2	NA	CASGLRPSGTSTDTQYF	TGTGCTAGTGGTTTGAGGCCTAGCGGTACTAGCACAGATACGCAGTATTTT
TRBJ1-6	TRBV5-4	NA	once	CASSSGYAGGNSPLHF	TGTGCCAGCAGCTCGGGGTACGCTGGAGGTAATTCACCCCTCCACTTT
TRBJ1-5	TRBV5-5	NA	NA	CASSFGGYSNQPQHF	TGTGCCAGCAGCTTTGGGGGGTATAGCAATCAGCCCCAGCATTTT
TRBJ2-1	TRBV7-8	TRBD2	NA	CASSPTSGRVNEQFF	TGTGCCAGCAGCCCGACTAGCGGGAGGGTGAATGAGCAGTTCTTC
TRBJ2-2	TRBV5-1	TRBD1	NA	CASSDTGVDGELFF	TGCGCCAGCAGCGACACAGGGGTTGACGGGGAGCTGTTTTTT
TRBJ1-3	TRBV5-4	TRBD1	few	CASSSQGASHGNTIYF	TGTGCCAGCAGCTCACAGGGGGCGAGCCACGGAAACACCATATATTTT
TRBJ1-3	TRBV19	TRBD1	NA	CASIGQGRRIGNTIYF	TGTGCCAGTATCGGACAGGGCCGGCGCATAGGAAACACCATATATTTT
TRBJ1-1	TRBV6-1	NA	once	CASSDWSVSGPTEAFF	TGTGCCAGCAGTGACTGGTCAGTCTCGGGTCCCACTGAAGCTTTCTTT
TRBJ2-2	TRBV9	NA	NA	CASTPTDSITGELFF	TGTGCCAGCACCCCCACGGACAGTATAACCGGGGAGCTGTTTTTT
TRBJ1-6	TRBV28	TRBD1	NA	CASTGTVDNSPLHF	TGTGCCAGCACGGGGACAGTCGATAATTCACCCCTCCACTTT
TRBJ1-2	TRBV3-1/TRBV3-2	NA	NA	CASSQVLRIGYGYTF	TGTGCCAGCAGCCAAGTATTGAGGATCGGCTATGGCTACACCTTC
TRBJ1-1	TRBV11-2	NA	NA	CASSLGRNTEAFF	TGTGCCAGCAGCTTAGGTCGGAACACTGAAGCTTTCTTT
TRBJ1-3	TRBV2	TRBD1	few	CASDRDRSTSGNTIYF	TGTGCCAGCGATCGGGACAGGTCGACCTCTGGAAACACCATATATTTT
TRBJ2-6	TRBV30	TRBD1	NA	CAWMVGRGIPGANVLTF	TGTGCCTGGATGGTAGGCAGGGGGATACCTGGGGCCAACGTCCTGACTTTC
TRBJ1-2	TRBV25-1	NA	NA	CASSGSPVDYGYTF	TGTGCCAGCAGTGGGTCCCCGGTGGACTATGGCTACACCTTC
TRBJ2-5	TRBV2	NA	NA	CASIGLNVETQYF	TGTGCCAGCATCGGACTAAATGTCGAGACCCAGTACTTC
TRBJ1-4	TRBV28	TRBD1	NA	CASSLGKGALEKLFF	TGTGCCAGCAGTTTAGGGAAGGGGGCCCTAGAAAAACTGTTTTTT
TRBJ2-7	TRBV5-1	TRBD2	NA	CASSSERGSEQYF	TGCGCCAGCAGCTCTGAGCGGGGGAGTGAGCAGTACTTC
TRBJ1-2	TRBV11-2	TRBD1	NA	CASSSGTGVNYGYTF	TGTGCCAGCAGCTCCGGGACAGGGGTTAACTATGGCTACACCTTC
TRBJ2-1	TRBV18	NA	NA	CASSKARGAQEQFF	TGTGCCAGCTCTAAGGCGCGGGGAGCGCAGGAGCAGTTCTTC
TRBJ2-4	TRBV7-9	TRBD2	once	CASSLDQLAGDIQYF	TGTGCCAGCAGCTTAGATCAACTAGCGGGGGACATTCAGTACTTC
TRBJ2-7	TRBV18	NA	few	CASSPPPAGVEQYF	TGTGCCAGCTCACCACCCCCGGCAGGGGTCGAGCAGTACTTC
TRBJ2-3	TRBV6-2/TRBV6-3	TRBD2	NA	CASSYSFGTSGGVSTDTQYF	TGTGCCAGCAGTTACTCGTTCGGGACTAGCGGGGGGGTTAGCACAGATACGCAGTATTTT
TRBJ2-4	TRBV4-1	TRBD2	NA	CASSQVRGRDIQYF	TGCGCCAGCAGCCAAGTTCGGGGGAGGGACATTCAGTACTTC
TRBJ1-1	TRBV5-1	NA	once	CASSFTGKNTEAFF	TGCGCCAGCAGCTTCACAGGGAAGAACACTGAAGCTTTCTTT
TRBJ2-7	TRBV7-9	TRBD2	once	CASSSTSGDRYEQYF	TGTGCCAGCAGCTCGACTAGCGGGGACCGCTACGAGCAGTACTTC
TRBJ1-3	TRBV19	NA	NA	CASGGMMSSGNTIYF	TGTGCCAGCGGGGGGATGATGAGCTCTGGAAACACCATATATTTT
TRBJ2-3	TRBV30	NA	NA	CAWGTLTGTDTQYF	TGTGCCTGGGGGACCCTGACAGGCACAGATACGCAGTATTTT
TRBJ2-7	TRBV29-1	NA	once	CSVEDQQGPSYEQYF	TGCAGCGTTGAAGACCAACAGGGCCCGTCCTACGAGCAGTACTTC
TRBJ2-3	TRBV19	NA	NA	CASSIETGATDTQYF	TGTGCCAGTAGTATAGAGACGGGAGCGACAGATACGCAGTATTTT
TRBJ1-6	TRBV2	NA	NA	CASSIRGQDSPLHF	TGTGCCAGCAGTATTCGAGGGCAGGACTCACCCCTCCACTTT
TRBJ2-5	TRBV19	TRBD2	NA	CASSGLAEPSSTQYF	TGTGCCAGTAGTGGACTAGCGGAACCAAGTTCTACCCAGTACTTC
TRBJ2-1	TRBV5-1	TRBD2	NA	CASTGSGRYGDEQFF	TGCGCCAGCACGGGTAGCGGGAGGTATGGTGATGAGCAGTTCTTC
TRBJ1-5	TRBV24-1	NA	NA	CATSDGNNQPQHF	TGTGCCACGAGCGACGGGAACAATCAGCCCCAGCATTTT
TRBJ1-2	TRBV18	NA	NA	CASLKARGREDGYTF	TGTGCCAGCTTAAAAGCGCGGGGCAGGGAAGATGGCTACACCTTC
TRBJ2-7	TRBV30	TRBD1	NA	CAWSQGVGEQYF	TGTGCCTGGAGTCAGGGGGTGGGCGAGCAGTACTTC
TRBJ2-2	TRBV11-3	TRBD2	NA	CASSSYRASGTGELFF	TGTGCCAGCAGCTCGTACCGGGCTAGCGGCACCGGGGAGCTGTTTTTT
TRBJ2-2	TRBV7-9	NA	NA	CASSSYRERAGELFF	TGTGCCAGCAGCTCTTACAGGGAAAGGGCCGGGGAGCTGTTTTTT
TRBJ2-1	TRBV27	TRBD2	NA	CASSSGTSGHYNEQFF	TGTGCCAGCAGTTCCGGGACTAGCGGGCACTACAATGAGCAGTTCTTC
TRBJ2-3	TRBV5-1	TRBD2	NA	CASSDGSGRADTQYF	TGCGCCAGCAGTGACGGTAGCGGGAGGGCAGATACGCAGTATTTT
TRBJ2-1	TRBV27	NA	NA	CASSNSGSYNEQFF	TGTGCCAGCAGTAATAGCGGATCCTACAATGAGCAGTTCTTC
TRBJ2-1	TRBV13	NA	NA	CASSLLGLGGGHFF	TGTGCCAGCAGCTTACTGGGGCTGGGCGGGGGACATTTCTTC
TRBJ2-3	TRBV6-2/TRBV6-3	TRBD1	NA	CASSKPGQGAYTQYF	TGTGCCAGCAGTAAACCGGGACAGGGGGCCTATACGCAGTATTTT
TRBJ2-3	TRBV7-2	NA	NA	CASSFIRTDTQYF	TGTGCCAGCAGCTTCATTAGAACAGATACGCAGTATTTT
TRBJ2-2	TRBV13	NA	NA	CASSLNGGELFF	TGTGCCAGCAGCTTAAACGGCGGGGAGCTGTTTTTT
TRBJ1-5	TRBV7-9	NA	once	CASSKAGVSNQPQHF	TGTGCCAGCAGCAAAGCCGGGGTTAGCAATCAGCCCCAGCATTTT
TRBJ2-1	TRBV7-8	TRBD2	NA	CASSIPRLAGVHEQFF	TGTGCCAGCAGCATACCACGACTAGCGGGGGTGCATGAGCAGTTCTTC
TRBJ1-1	TRBV4-2	TRBD1	NA	CASSSGQAEWAFF	TGTGCCAGCAGCTCCGGACAGGCCGAATGGGCTTTCTTT
TRBJ1-6	TRBV7-7	TRBD1	NA	CASSPYYNRGLNSPLHF	TGTGCCAGCAGCCCGTACTATAACAGGGGATTAAATTCACCCCTCCACTTT
TRBJ1-1	TRBV11-2	NA	NA	CASSLRATEAFF	TGTGCCAGCAGCTTGAGGGCCACTGAAGCTTTCTTT
TRBJ2-3	TRBV10-3	TRBD2	NA	CAISLGTSGRGTDTQYF	TGTGCCATCAGCCTGGGGACTAGCGGGAGAGGCACAGATACGCAGTATTTT
TRBJ2-7	TRBV19	NA	NA	CASSIDRAYEQYF	TGTGCCAGTAGTATAGATCGCGCCTACGAGCAGTACTTC
TRBJ1-4	TRBV7-9	TRBD1	NA	CASSLGQGATNEKLFF	TGTGCCAGCAGCTTAGGGCAGGGGGCAACTAATGAAAAACTGTTTTTT
TRBJ2-2	TRBV18	TRBD2	once	CASSPISGTNTGELFF	TGTGCCAGCTCACCAATTAGCGGGACCAACACCGGGGAGCTGTTTTTT
TRBJ1-2	TRBV6-2/TRBV6-3	TRBD1	NA	CASSSPATGGYGYTF	TGTGCCAGCAGTTCCCCAGCGACAGGGGGATATGGCTACACCTTC
TRBJ1-3	TRBV6-2/TRBV6-3	NA	NA	CASSYSLGRDSGNTIYF	TGTGCCAGCAGTTACTCACTCGGCAGGGACTCTGGAAACACCATATATTTT
TRBJ1-2	TRBV6-5	TRBD1	NA	CASRDRAGDGYTF	TGTGCCAGCCGAGACAGGGCGGGTGATGGCTACACCTTC